This T cell receptor (beta chain) was sequenced for a study of T-cell memory formation after mild COVID-19. Looking at the study overall: Each donor largely had its own TCR clusters.

With respect to this clonotype: Its antigen is not identified.

The CDR3 length is 16 residues. The V end lost 6 bases, the J end lost 0 bases, and 16 bases lay between the germline ends. Study-wide findings and caveats: A second wave expanding day 15 to 37 was CD4+-biased; contracting clones were balanced. Cross-reactive memory seemingly joined, as some responding clones were found in pre-infection memory.

5'RACE primed at constant segments yielded TCR alpha and TCR beta cDNA libraries bearing sample barcodes and UMIs. TCRdb re-called the 5' RACE reads through MiXCR, storing one row per CDR3 protein. Here the sample spans almost 550,000 distinct CDR3 sequences, about a fifth being singletons. This receptor was identified in an adult woman who had mild COVID-19 (a few samples of this study predate the infection). Cell type and time point are not known. The chain joins TRBV6-7 to TRBJ2-3; possibly TRBD2 for D (5 bases). TRBV6-7 is annotated as an ORF whose role is uncertain. The sequenced sample consisted of PBMCs or a T cell subset sorted from them (not recorded which). The chain's CDR3 is CASSYRTPRSTDTQYF. The CDR3 DNA follows: TGTGCCAGCAGCTATAGGACTCCGAGGAGCACAGATACGCAGTATTTT.